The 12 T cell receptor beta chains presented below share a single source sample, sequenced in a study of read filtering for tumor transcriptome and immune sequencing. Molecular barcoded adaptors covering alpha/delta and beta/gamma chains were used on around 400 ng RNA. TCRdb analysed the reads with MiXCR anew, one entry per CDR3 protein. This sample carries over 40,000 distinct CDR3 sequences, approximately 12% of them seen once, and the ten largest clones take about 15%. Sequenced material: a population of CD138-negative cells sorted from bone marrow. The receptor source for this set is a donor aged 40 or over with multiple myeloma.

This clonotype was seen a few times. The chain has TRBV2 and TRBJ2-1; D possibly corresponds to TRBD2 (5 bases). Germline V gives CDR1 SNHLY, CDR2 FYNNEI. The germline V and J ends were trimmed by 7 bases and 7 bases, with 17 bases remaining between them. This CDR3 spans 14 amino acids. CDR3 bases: TGTGCCAGCACCAAGGGAGAGGGTTGGAATGAGCAGTTCTTC. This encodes CASTKGEGWNEQFF.

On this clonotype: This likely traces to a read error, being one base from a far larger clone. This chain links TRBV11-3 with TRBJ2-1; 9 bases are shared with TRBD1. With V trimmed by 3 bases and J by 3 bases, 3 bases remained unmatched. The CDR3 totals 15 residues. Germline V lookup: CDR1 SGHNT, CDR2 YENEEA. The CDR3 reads CASSFWDRDYNEQFF. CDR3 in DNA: TGTGCCAGCAGCTTTTGGGACAGGGACTACAATGAGCAGTTCTTC.

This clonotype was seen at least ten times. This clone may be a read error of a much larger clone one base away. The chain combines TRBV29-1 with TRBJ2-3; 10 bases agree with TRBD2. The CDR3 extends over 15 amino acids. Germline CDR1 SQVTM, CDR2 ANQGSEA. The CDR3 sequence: CSASRGLAGVGAQCF. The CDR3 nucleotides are TGCAGCGCCTCCAGGGGGCTAGCGGGAGTCGGTGCGCAGTGTTTT.

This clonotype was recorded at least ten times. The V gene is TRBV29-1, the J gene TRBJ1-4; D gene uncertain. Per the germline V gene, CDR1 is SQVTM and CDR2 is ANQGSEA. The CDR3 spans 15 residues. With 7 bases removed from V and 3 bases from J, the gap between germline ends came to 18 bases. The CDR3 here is CSASSPIAANEKLFF. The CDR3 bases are TGCAGCGCCAGTTCGCCAATTGCGGCTAATGAAAAACTGTTTTTT.

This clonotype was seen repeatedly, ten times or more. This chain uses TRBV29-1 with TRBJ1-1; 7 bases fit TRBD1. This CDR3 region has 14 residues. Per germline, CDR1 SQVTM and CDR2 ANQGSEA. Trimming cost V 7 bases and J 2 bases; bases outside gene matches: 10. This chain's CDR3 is CSALKDRANTEAFF. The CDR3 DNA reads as TGCAGCGCTTTAAAAGACAGGGCTAACACTGAAGCTTTCTTT.

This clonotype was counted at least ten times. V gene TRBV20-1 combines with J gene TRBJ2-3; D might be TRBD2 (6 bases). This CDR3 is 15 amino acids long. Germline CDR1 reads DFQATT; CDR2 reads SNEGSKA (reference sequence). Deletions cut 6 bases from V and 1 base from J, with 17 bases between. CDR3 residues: CSAKERRGGTDTQYF. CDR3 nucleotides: TGCAGTGCCAAGGAGAGGCGGGGAGGCACAGATACGCAGTATTTT.

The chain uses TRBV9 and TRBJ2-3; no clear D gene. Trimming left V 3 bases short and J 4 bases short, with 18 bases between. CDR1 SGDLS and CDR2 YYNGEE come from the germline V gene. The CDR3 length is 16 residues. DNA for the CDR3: TGTGCCAGCAGCGACCCCCTGACTGGGCTCGCAGATACGCAGTATTTT. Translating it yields CASSDPLTGLADTQYF.

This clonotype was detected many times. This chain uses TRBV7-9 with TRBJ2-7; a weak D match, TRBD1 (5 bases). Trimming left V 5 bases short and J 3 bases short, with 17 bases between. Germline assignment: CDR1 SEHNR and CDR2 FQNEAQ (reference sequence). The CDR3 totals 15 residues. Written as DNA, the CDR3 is TGTGCCAGCAGCCCGAAGGACACAGCCCACTACGAGCAGTACTTC. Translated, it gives CASSPKDTAHYEQYF. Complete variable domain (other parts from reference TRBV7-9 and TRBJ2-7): DTGVSQNPRHKITKRGQNVTFRCDPISEHNRLYWYRQTLGQGPEFLTYFQNEAQLEKSRLLSDRFSAERPKGSFSTLEIQRTEQGDSAMYLCASSPKDTAHYEQYFGPGTRLTVT.

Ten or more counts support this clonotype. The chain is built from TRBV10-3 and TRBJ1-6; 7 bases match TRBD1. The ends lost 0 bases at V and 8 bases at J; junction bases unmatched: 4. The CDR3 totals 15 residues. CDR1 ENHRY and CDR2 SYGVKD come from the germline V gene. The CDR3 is CAISESETGYSPLHF. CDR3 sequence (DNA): TGTGCCATCAGTGAGTCTGAGACAGGGTATTCACCCCTCCACTTT.

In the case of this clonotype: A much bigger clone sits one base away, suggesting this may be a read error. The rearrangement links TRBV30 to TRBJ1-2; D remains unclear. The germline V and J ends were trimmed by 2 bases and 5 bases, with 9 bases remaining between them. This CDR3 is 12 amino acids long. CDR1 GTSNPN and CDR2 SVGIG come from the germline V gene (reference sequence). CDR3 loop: CAWSPGTYGYTF. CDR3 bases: TGTGCCTGGAGTCCCGGAACTTATGGCTACACCTTC.

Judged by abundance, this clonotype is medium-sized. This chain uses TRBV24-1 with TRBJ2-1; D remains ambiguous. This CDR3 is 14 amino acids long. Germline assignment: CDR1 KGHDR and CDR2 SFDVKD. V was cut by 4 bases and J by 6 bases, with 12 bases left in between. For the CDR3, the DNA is TGTGCCACCAGTGACCTCGAAAGTCTCAATGAGCAGTTCTTC. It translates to CATSDLESLNEQFF.

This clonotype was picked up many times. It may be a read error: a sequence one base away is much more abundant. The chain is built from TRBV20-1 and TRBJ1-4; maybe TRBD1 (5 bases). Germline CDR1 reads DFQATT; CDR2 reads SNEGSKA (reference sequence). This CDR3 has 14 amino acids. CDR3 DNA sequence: TGCAGTGCTAGAGATCGACAGTCCTATGAAAAACGGTTTTTT. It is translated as CSARDRQSYEKRFF.